Listed below are T cell receptor beta chains from one sample, sequenced in a study of T cell repertoires in cytomegalovirus infection. Antigens of these TCRs are unknown. TCRdb re-derived calls from the reads in MiXCR, one entry per CDR3 protein. The sample has about 770,000 distinct CDR3 sequences, almost 30% seen once. This material consisted of cultured CD8+ T cells from PBMCs, taken from culture after CMV antigen stimulation. The receptors shown here come from a human donor in good health (CMV status not recorded). Some clones in this sample may be carry-over from other donors' samples. Each CDR3 is given with its conserved first and last residue. The order of the fields is clone size, D gene, J gene, V gene, CDR3 protein, CDR3 DNA. A D gene is named only where the DNA matches it firmly. Size is omitted from some rows. Given values are once, few, many or a class for expanded clones.

abundance: NA
d_gene: NA
j_gene: TRBJ1-2
v_gene: TRBV9
CDR3aa: CASSVGQGGYTF
CDR3nt: TGTGCCAGCAGCGTGGGACAAGGTGGCTACACCTTC

abundance: NA
d_gene: TRBD1
j_gene: TRBJ2-5
v_gene: TRBV6-6
CDR3aa: CASKWTGPETQYF
CDR3nt: TGTGCCAGCAAGTGGACAGGGCCCGAGACCCAGTACTTC

abundance: few
d_gene: NA
j_gene: TRBJ2-6
v_gene: TRBV25-1
CDR3aa: CASSGRQSSGANVLTF
CDR3nt: TGTGCCAGCAGTGGAAGACAGTCCTCTGGGGCCAACGTCCTGACTTTC

abundance: many
d_gene: NA
j_gene: TRBJ2-3
v_gene: TRBV7-8
CDR3aa: CASSAENWDTQYF
CDR3nt: TGTGCCAGCAGCGCAGAAAATTGGGATACGCAGTATTTT

abundance: many
d_gene: NA
j_gene: TRBJ2-3
v_gene: TRBV7-2
CDR3aa: CASSSDYDRDTQYF
CDR3nt: TGTGCCAGCAGCAGTGACTATGACAGGGATACGCAGTATTTT

abundance: NA
d_gene: NA
j_gene: TRBJ1-5
v_gene: TRBV19
CDR3aa: CASTTQHGGNQPQHF
CDR3nt: TGTGCCAGTACCACACAACACGGAGGGAATCAGCCCCAGCATTTT

abundance: NA
d_gene: NA
j_gene: TRBJ2-6
v_gene: TRBV4-1
CDR3aa: CASSQDTSGANVLTF
CDR3nt: TGCGCCAGCAGCCAAGATACCTCTGGGGCCAACGTCCTGACTTTC

abundance: NA
d_gene: NA
j_gene: TRBJ2-1
v_gene: TRBV24-1
CDR3aa: CATSDPGLFNEQFF
CDR3nt: TGTGCCACCAGTGACCCGGGACTCTTCAATGAGCAGTTCTTC

abundance: few
d_gene: TRBD2
j_gene: TRBJ2-3
v_gene: TRBV4-1
CDR3aa: CASLAMESGGDTQYF
CDR3nt: TGCGCCAGCCTTGCGATGGAGAGCGGGGGAGATACGCAGTATTTT

abundance: few
d_gene: TRBD2
j_gene: TRBJ2-1
v_gene: TRBV5-1
CDR3aa: CASSKHLSGGFYNEQFF
CDR3nt: TGCGCCAGCAGCAAACACCTTAGCGGGGGGTTCTACAATGAGCAGTTCTTC

abundance: once
d_gene: TRBD1
j_gene: TRBJ1-4
v_gene: TRBV15
CDR3aa: CATLGQGSEKLFF
CDR3nt: TGTGCCACCTTGGGACAGGGGAGTGAAAAACTGTTTTTT

abundance: NA
d_gene: NA
j_gene: TRBJ1-1
v_gene: TRBV5-4
CDR3aa: CASSWDDSIQAFF
CDR3nt: TGTGCCAGCAGCTGGGATGACAGTATCCAGGCTTTCTTT

abundance: NA
d_gene: TRBD2
j_gene: TRBJ2-2
v_gene: TRBV12-3/TRBV12-4
CDR3aa: CASSDRLAGGPGELFF
CDR3nt: TGTGCCAGCAGTGACCGACTAGCGGGGGGGCCCGGGGAGCTGTTTTTT

abundance: few
d_gene: NA
j_gene: TRBJ2-7
v_gene: TRBV19
CDR3aa: CASSIAAREYEQYF
CDR3nt: TGTGCCAGTAGTATAGCGGCCAGGGAATACGAGCAGTACTTC

abundance: many
d_gene: TRBD2
j_gene: TRBJ2-3
v_gene: TRBV7-2
CDR3aa: CASRRTSGDYTDTQYF
CDR3nt: TGTGCCAGCAGGCGGACTAGCGGGGATTACACAGATACGCAGTATTTT

abundance: few
d_gene: NA
j_gene: TRBJ2-1
v_gene: TRBV12-3/TRBV12-4
CDR3aa: CASSGIDEQFF
CDR3nt: TGTGCCAGCAGCGGGATTGATGAGCAGTTCTTC

abundance: NA
d_gene: TRBD1
j_gene: TRBJ2-1
v_gene: TRBV4-3
CDR3aa: CASSQVWVGDRDNEQFF
CDR3nt: TGCGCCAGCAGCCAAGTCTGGGTCGGGGACAGGGACAATGAGCAGTTCTTC

abundance: few
d_gene: NA
j_gene: TRBJ1-1
v_gene: TRBV10-2
CDR3aa: CASKGDHSGTEAFF
CDR3nt: TGCGCCAGCAAAGGGGACCACTCGGGCACTGAAGCTTTCTTT

abundance: many
d_gene: TRBD2
j_gene: TRBJ2-3
v_gene: TRBV7-3
CDR3aa: CASSPHPGTSGGAWDTQYF
CDR3nt: TGTGCCAGCAGCCCTCATCCCGGGACTAGCGGGGGGGCCTGGGATACGCAGTATTTT

abundance: NA
d_gene: TRBD2
j_gene: TRBJ2-3
v_gene: TRBV6-6
CDR3aa: CASSFLGLAPPASTDTQYF
CDR3nt: TGTGCCAGCAGCTTTCTTGGACTAGCACCCCCTGCTAGCACAGATACGCAGTATTTT

abundance: many
d_gene: TRBD1
j_gene: TRBJ2-7
v_gene: TRBV6-1
CDR3aa: CASRGGSYEQYF
CDR3nt: TGTGCCAGCAGAGGGGGCAGCTACGAGCAGTACTTC

abundance: many
d_gene: TRBD2
j_gene: TRBJ2-5
v_gene: TRBV6-5
CDR3aa: CASSYSPPGGAGETQYF
CDR3nt: TGTGCCAGCAGTTACTCTCCTCCCGGGGGGGCCGGGGAGACCCAGTACTTC

abundance: NA
d_gene: NA
j_gene: TRBJ1-4
v_gene: TRBV14
CDR3aa: CASSQVSAEKLFF
CDR3nt: TGTGCCAGCAGCCAAGTTTCGGCGGAAAAACTGTTTTTT

abundance: many
d_gene: TRBD1
j_gene: TRBJ1-1
v_gene: TRBV7-3
CDR3aa: CASSLARGTGEAFF
CDR3nt: TGTGCCAGCAGTTTAGCGAGAGGGACAGGTGAAGCTTTCTTT

abundance: few
d_gene: NA
j_gene: TRBJ1-2
v_gene: TRBV2
CDR3aa: CASSEVKGFSYGYTF
CDR3nt: TGTGCCAGCAGTGAAGTGAAAGGCTTTAGCTATGGCTACACCTTC

abundance: few
d_gene: NA
j_gene: TRBJ1-3
v_gene: TRBV27
CDR3aa: CASSLLQGDTIYF
CDR3nt: TGTGCCAGCAGTTTATTACAGGGAGACACCATATATTTT

abundance: few
d_gene: TRBD2
j_gene: TRBJ2-1
v_gene: TRBV6-1
CDR3aa: CASMLERGVNNEQFF
CDR3nt: TGTGCCAGCATGCTAGAGCGGGGGGTAAACAATGAGCAGTTCTTC

abundance: NA
d_gene: NA
j_gene: TRBJ1-5
v_gene: TRBV28
CDR3aa: CASSLVRDQPQHF
CDR3nt: TGTGCCAGCAGTTTGGTCAGAGACCAGCCCCAGCATTTT

abundance: few
d_gene: TRBD1
j_gene: TRBJ2-7
v_gene: TRBV6-1
CDR3aa: CASLGDRDYEQYF
CDR3nt: TGTGCCAGCTTGGGGGACAGGGACTACGAGCAGTACTTC

abundance: few
d_gene: NA
j_gene: TRBJ2-7
v_gene: TRBV27
CDR3aa: CASSLSRGGITYEQYF
CDR3nt: TGTGCCAGCAGTTTATCGAGAGGAGGAATTACCTACGAGCAGTACTTC

abundance: NA
d_gene: NA
j_gene: TRBJ1-4
v_gene: TRBV7-9
CDR3aa: CASSLLGAEKLFF
CDR3nt: TGTGCCAGCAGCTTATTAGGGGCTGAAAAACTGTTTTTT

abundance: many
d_gene: TRBD1
j_gene: TRBJ1-2
v_gene: TRBV4-1
CDR3aa: CASSPRQGANGYTF
CDR3nt: TGCGCCAGCAGCCCCAGACAGGGGGCGAATGGCTACACCTTC

abundance: few
d_gene: TRBD1
j_gene: TRBJ2-1
v_gene: TRBV10-3
CDR3aa: CAISFDRGLNNEQFF
CDR3nt: TGTGCCATCAGTTTTGACAGGGGGCTGAACAATGAGCAGTTCTTC

abundance: few
d_gene: TRBD1
j_gene: TRBJ1-6
v_gene: TRBV7-6
CDR3aa: CASSPLQTGSRSPLHF
CDR3nt: TGTGCCAGCAGCCCACTTCAGACAGGGTCGAGGTCACCCCTCCACTTT

abundance: NA
d_gene: NA
j_gene: TRBJ1-2
v_gene: TRBV7-9
CDR3aa: CASSGGQSPLNYGYTF
CDR3nt: TGTGCCAGCAGCGGCGGACAGTCCCCGCTTAACTATGGCTACACCTTC

abundance: NA
d_gene: NA
j_gene: TRBJ2-1
v_gene: TRBV19
CDR3aa: CASSIIGANPYNEQFF
CDR3nt: TGTGCCAGTAGTATAATAGGGGCGAACCCCTACAATGAGCAGTTCTTC

abundance: NA
d_gene: TRBD2
j_gene: TRBJ2-1
v_gene: TRBV19
CDR3aa: CATTPGTSAYNEQFF
CDR3nt: TGTGCCACCACACCCGGGACTAGCGCCTACAATGAGCAGTTCTTC

abundance: many
d_gene: TRBD2
j_gene: TRBJ2-5
v_gene: TRBV7-8
CDR3aa: CASSRLAGDRETQYF
CDR3nt: TGTGCCAGCAGCAGACTAGCGGGGGATCGGGAGACCCAGTACTTC

abundance: NA
d_gene: TRBD1
j_gene: TRBJ2-6
v_gene: TRBV6-6
CDR3aa: CAVRDRELGANVLTF
CDR3nt: TGTGCAGTCCGGGACAGGGAACTTGGGGCCAACGTCCTGACTTTC

abundance: NA
d_gene: TRBD1
j_gene: TRBJ1-1
v_gene: TRBV6-2/TRBV6-3
CDR3aa: CASSYSTGIGTEAFF
CDR3nt: TGTGCCAGCAGTTACTCGACAGGGATAGGGACTGAAGCTTTCTTT

abundance: NA
d_gene: NA
j_gene: TRBJ2-1
v_gene: TRBV27
CDR3aa: CASSLVGGPVYSYNEQFF
CDR3nt: TGTGCCAGCAGTTTAGTCGGGGGGCCTGTCTACTCCTACAATGAGCAGTTCTTC

abundance: few
d_gene: NA
j_gene: TRBJ1-1
v_gene: TRBV12-3/TRBV12-4
CDR3aa: CASSYVPEAFF
CDR3nt: TGTGCCAGCAGTTATGTTCCTGAAGCTTTCTTT

abundance: few
d_gene: TRBD1
j_gene: TRBJ1-5
v_gene: TRBV7-9
CDR3aa: CASSLEDRGQPQHF
CDR3nt: TGTGCCAGCAGCTTAGAGGACAGGGGTCAGCCCCAGCATTTT

abundance: NA
d_gene: TRBD1
j_gene: TRBJ2-3
v_gene: TRBV6-1
CDR3aa: CASSGGQGATDTQYF
CDR3nt: TGTGCCAGCAGTGGTGGACAGGGGGCCACAGATACGCAGTATTTT

abundance: NA
d_gene: TRBD1
j_gene: TRBJ1-1
v_gene: TRBV5-1
CDR3aa: CASSARPTGGGTEAFF
CDR3nt: TGCGCCAGCAGCGCAAGACCTACAGGGGGTGGGACTGAAGCTTTCTTT

abundance: NA
d_gene: NA
j_gene: TRBJ2-1
v_gene: TRBV29-1
CDR3aa: CSVEPQAYNEQFF
CDR3nt: TGCAGCGTTGAACCCCAGGCCTACAATGAGCAGTTCTTC

abundance: NA
d_gene: NA
j_gene: TRBJ2-3
v_gene: TRBV13
CDR3aa: CASVFADTQYF
CDR3nt: TGTGCCAGCGTGTTTGCAGATACGCAGTATTTT

abundance: NA
d_gene: NA
j_gene: TRBJ2-1
v_gene: TRBV7-9
CDR3aa: CASSFSQNEQFF
CDR3nt: TGTGCCAGCAGCTTTTCTCAGAATGAGCAGTTCTTC

abundance: few
d_gene: NA
j_gene: TRBJ1-6
v_gene: TRBV27
CDR3aa: CASSLSGHMPPYNSPLHF
CDR3nt: TGTGCCAGCAGTTTATCGGGACATATGCCCCCCTATAATTCACCCCTCCACTTT

abundance: once
d_gene: TRBD1
j_gene: TRBJ1-2
v_gene: TRBV6-8
CDR3aa: CASSYSVTGTGDTGGYTF
CDR3nt: TGTGCCAGCAGTTACTCTGTCACCGGGACAGGGGATACTGGGGGCTACACCTTC

abundance: many
d_gene: NA
j_gene: TRBJ2-6
v_gene: TRBV7-8
CDR3aa: CASSRRPWTTPSGANVLTF
CDR3nt: TGTGCCAGCAGCCGCCGGCCTTGGACAACCCCCTCTGGGGCCAACGTCCTGACTTTC

abundance: NA
d_gene: NA
j_gene: TRBJ2-2
v_gene: TRBV14
CDR3aa: CASRDRITGELFF
CDR3nt: TGTGCCAGCAGAGACAGAATCACCGGGGAGCTGTTTTTT

abundance: few
d_gene: TRBD1
j_gene: TRBJ2-3
v_gene: TRBV6-5
CDR3aa: CASSRQGMTDTQYF
CDR3nt: TGTGCCAGCAGTCGACAGGGTATGACAGATACGCAGTATTTT

abundance: NA
d_gene: NA
j_gene: TRBJ1-2
v_gene: TRBV27
CDR3aa: CASSLGPEYGYTF
CDR3nt: TGTGCCAGCAGTTTAGGACCGGAATACGGCTACACCTTC

abundance: few
d_gene: TRBD1
j_gene: TRBJ1-5
v_gene: TRBV7-9
CDR3aa: CASSTGQGRQPQHF
CDR3nt: TGTGCCAGCAGCACCGGACAGGGACGGCAGCCCCAGCATTTT

abundance: few
d_gene: NA
j_gene: TRBJ2-5
v_gene: TRBV7-9
CDR3aa: CASSYSGVDFGTQYF
CDR3nt: TGTGCCAGCAGCTATTCGGGAGTCGACTTTGGTACCCAGTACTTC

abundance: few
d_gene: NA
j_gene: TRBJ2-1
v_gene: TRBV6-5
CDR3aa: CASSYLAGANNEQFF
CDR3nt: TGTGCCAGCAGTTACTTGGCGGGGGCGAACAATGAGCAGTTCTTC

abundance: few
d_gene: TRBD2
j_gene: TRBJ2-1
v_gene: TRBV7-6
CDR3aa: CASSFLAGGPVNEQFF
CDR3nt: TGTGCCAGCAGCTTTTTGGCGGGGGGGCCTGTGAATGAGCAGTTCTTC

abundance: NA
d_gene: TRBD2
j_gene: TRBJ2-1
v_gene: TRBV7-3
CDR3aa: CASSPHSGAYNEQFF
CDR3nt: TGTGCCAGCAGCCCCCATAGCGGGGCCTACAATGAGCAGTTCTTC